Sequencing of this T cell receptor (beta chain) was carried out in a study of blood T cell repertoires in COVID-19. Study at large: Collection of acute and convalescent COVID-19 samples took place in the United States, Italy and Spain. The analysed material was cDNA or gDNA that came from T cells, B-cell-depleted T cells, or PBMCs.

Trimming removed 5 bases at V and 1 base at J, with 5 bases between. Germline CDR1 WNHNN, CDR2 SYGVQD (reference sequence). CDR3 length: 12 amino acids. Here immunoSEQ multiplex PCR was the method, and the copy in TCRdb shows in-frame clones only, minus some. The sample includes roughly 91,000 clones, 70% to 85% of them seen just once. The source is an older man with acute or convalescent COVID-19. Sequenced input: peripheral blood. The chain carries TRBV10-1 and TRBJ1-1; unclear D gene. The CDR3 reads CASSRGNTEAFF. CDR3 coding DNA: TGCGCCAGCAGTAGAGGGAACACTGAAGCTTTCTTT.